These T cell receptor beta chains were read from a single sample in a study of post-analysis software for immune sequencing data. TCRdb reanalysed the PCR reads using MiXCR and keeps one entry per CDR3 protein. The table shows 160,000 or so distinct CDR3 sequences, with about 36% occurring only once. The sequences come from blood, collected after autologous hematopoietic stem cell transplantation. The receptors stem from a girl under 18 with multiple sclerosis. Each CDR3 is given with its conserved first and last residue. Fields, in order: CDR3 protein, CDR3 DNA, clone size, V gene, J gene, D gene, CDR3 length. D genes are given only for firm matches. Size is stated for part of the rows, as once, few or many counts, or as a class when the clone is expanded.

cdr3_aa: CASSQDGTSVDYEQYF
cdr3_nt: TGTGCCAGCAGCCAAGATGGCACTAGCGTTGACTACGAGCAGTACTTC
clone_size: .
v_call: TRBV4-2
j_call: TRBJ2-7
d_call: TRBD2
cdr3_length: 16

cdr3_aa: CASSWRLAGSSYNEQFF
cdr3_nt: TGTGCCAGCAGTTGGCGGCTAGCGGGTAGCTCCTACAATGAGCAGTTCTTC
clone_size: .
v_call: TRBV27
j_call: TRBJ2-1
d_call: TRBD2
cdr3_length: 17

cdr3_aa: CASSFTGTQPRHF
cdr3_nt: TGCGCCAGCAGCTTTACAGGGACCCAGCCCCGGCATTTT
clone_size: few
v_call: TRBV5-1
j_call: TRBJ1-5
d_call: .
cdr3_length: 13

cdr3_aa: CASSRKETQYF
cdr3_nt: TGTGCCAGCTCACGAAAAGAGACCCAGTACTTC
clone_size: .
v_call: TRBV18
j_call: TRBJ2-5
d_call: .
cdr3_length: 11

cdr3_aa: CASSRGGSPSNTEAFF
cdr3_nt: TGTGCCAGCAGCCGGGGGGGGTCCCCGTCGAACACTGAAGCTTTCTTT
clone_size: .
v_call: TRBV28
j_call: TRBJ1-1
d_call: .
cdr3_length: 16

cdr3_aa: CASSVGNPLGEQFF
cdr3_nt: TGTGCCAGCAGCGTAGGGAACCCCTTGGGGGAGCAGTTCTTC
clone_size: few
v_call: TRBV9
j_call: TRBJ2-1
d_call: .
cdr3_length: 14

cdr3_aa: CASTRTAGLNQPQHF
cdr3_nt: TGTGCCAGCACCCGGACAGCGGGGCTCAATCAGCCCCAGCATTTT
clone_size: .
v_call: TRBV12-3/TRBV12-4
j_call: TRBJ1-5
d_call: .
cdr3_length: 15

cdr3_aa: CASSGQSGNQPQHF
cdr3_nt: TGTGCCAGCAGTGGACAGTCGGGCAATCAGCCCCAGCATTTT
clone_size: .
v_call: TRBV6-1
j_call: TRBJ1-5
d_call: .
cdr3_length: 14

cdr3_aa: CASREVAAYNEQFF
cdr3_nt: TGCGCCAGCAGGGAGGTAGCGGCATACAATGAGCAGTTCTTC
clone_size: many
v_call: TRBV5-1
j_call: TRBJ2-1
d_call: .
cdr3_length: 14

cdr3_aa: CASSQRATSREQFF
cdr3_nt: TGTGCCAGCAGCCAACGCGCGACTAGCCGGGAGCAGTTCTTC
clone_size: .
v_call: TRBV3-1
j_call: TRBJ2-1
d_call: TRBD2
cdr3_length: 14

cdr3_aa: CASSGMGLPNTGELFF
cdr3_nt: TGTGCCAGCAGCGGTATGGGACTACCCAACACCGGGGAGCTGTTTTTT
clone_size: .
v_call: TRBV7-2
j_call: TRBJ2-2
d_call: TRBD2
cdr3_length: 16

cdr3_aa: CASSWGERQGEPGHSSYNEQFF
cdr3_nt: TGTGCCAGCAGCTGGGGAGAGAGGCAGGGGGAACCGGGACACAGCTCCTACAATGAGCAGTTCTTC
clone_size: .
v_call: TRBV11-1
j_call: TRBJ2-1
d_call: TRBD1
cdr3_length: 22

cdr3_aa: CSVEDRAGGYEQYF
cdr3_nt: TGCAGCGTTGAAGATCGGGCAGGGGGCTACGAGCAGTACTTC
clone_size: .
v_call: TRBV29-1
j_call: TRBJ2-7
d_call: TRBD1
cdr3_length: 14

cdr3_aa: CASGSSGESGEQQFF
cdr3_nt: TGCGCCAGCGGCTCCTCGGGGGAGTCTGGCGAACAGCAGTTCTTC
clone_size: .
v_call: TRBV5-1
j_call: TRBJ2-1
d_call: .
cdr3_length: 15

cdr3_aa: CASSTRDRTSYEQYF
cdr3_nt: TGTGCCAGCTCTACCCGGGACAGGACCTCCTACGAGCAGTACTTC
clone_size: many
v_call: TRBV18
j_call: TRBJ2-7
d_call: TRBD1
cdr3_length: 15

cdr3_aa: CASSLASSSYNEQFF
cdr3_nt: TGTGCCAGCAGCCTTGCTTCGAGCTCCTACAATGAGCAGTTCTTC
clone_size: .
v_call: TRBV5-6
j_call: TRBJ2-1
d_call: .
cdr3_length: 15

cdr3_aa: CASSQPGQGRTEAFF
cdr3_nt: TGCGCCAGCAGCCAGCCGGGACAGGGGCGGACTGAAGCTTTCTTT
clone_size: .
v_call: TRBV4-1
j_call: TRBJ1-1
d_call: TRBD1
cdr3_length: 15

cdr3_aa: CASSLMPNPSYEQYF
cdr3_nt: TGTGCCAGCAGCTTAATGCCGAACCCCTCCTACGAGCAGTACTTC
clone_size: .
v_call: TRBV7-9
j_call: TRBJ2-7
d_call: .
cdr3_length: 15

cdr3_aa: CSARVPDLSGYTF
cdr3_nt: TGCAGTGCTAGAGTCCCAGATCTTAGTGGCTACACCTTC
clone_size: many
v_call: TRBV20-1
j_call: TRBJ1-2
d_call: .
cdr3_length: 13

cdr3_aa: CASSSFNEQFF
cdr3_nt: TGTGCCAGCAGCTCATTCAATGAGCAGTTCTTC
clone_size: few
v_call: TRBV5-6
j_call: TRBJ2-1
d_call: .
cdr3_length: 11

cdr3_aa: CASSARKQETQYF
cdr3_nt: TGTGCCAGCAGCGCCAGGAAGCAAGAGACCCAGTACTTC
clone_size: many
v_call: TRBV7-2
j_call: TRBJ2-5
d_call: .
cdr3_length: 13

cdr3_aa: CASSTGQVLSYGYTF
cdr3_nt: TGTGCCAGCAGCACGGGACAGGTTTTGTCCTATGGCTACACCTTC
clone_size: .
v_call: TRBV11-2
j_call: TRBJ1-2
d_call: TRBD1
cdr3_length: 15

cdr3_aa: CRVADYNEQFF
cdr3_nt: TGCAGGGTCGCCGACTACAATGAGCAGTTCTTC
clone_size: .
v_call: TRBV29-1
j_call: TRBJ2-1
d_call: .
cdr3_length: 11

cdr3_aa: CASSQEASGGSYEQYF
cdr3_nt: TGTGCCAGCAGCCAAGAGGCTAGCGGGGGCTCCTACGAGCAGTACTTC
clone_size: .
v_call: TRBV4-2
j_call: TRBJ2-7
d_call: TRBD2
cdr3_length: 16

cdr3_aa: CASSRNSLGNQPQHF
cdr3_nt: TGTGCCAGCAGTCGGAACAGCCTAGGCAATCAGCCCCAGCATTTT
clone_size: few
v_call: TRBV6-1
j_call: TRBJ1-5
d_call: .
cdr3_length: 15

cdr3_aa: CASKPPGLSYGYTF
cdr3_nt: TGTGCCAGCAAACCCCCGGGATTGAGCTATGGCTACACCTTC
clone_size: few
v_call: TRBV7-6
j_call: TRBJ1-2
d_call: .
cdr3_length: 14

cdr3_aa: CASNSGGNTEAFF
cdr3_nt: TGTGCCAGCAACTCAGGGGGGAACACTGAAGCTTTCTTT
clone_size: once
v_call: TRBV27
j_call: TRBJ1-1
d_call: TRBD1
cdr3_length: 13

cdr3_aa: CSARDRATEAFF
cdr3_nt: TGCAGTGCTCGAGACAGAGCCACTGAAGCTTTCTTT
clone_size: .
v_call: TRBV20-1
j_call: TRBJ1-1
d_call: .
cdr3_length: 12

cdr3_aa: CASSSLQGAEGYTF
cdr3_nt: TGTGCCAGCAGCTCCTTACAGGGGGCTGAAGGCTACACCTTC
clone_size: .
v_call: TRBV7-2
j_call: TRBJ1-2
d_call: TRBD1
cdr3_length: 14

cdr3_aa: CASSYLRTGGRNTEAFF
cdr3_nt: TGTGCCAGCAGTTACTTACGGACCGGTGGCCGGAACACTGAAGCTTTCTTT
clone_size: .
v_call: TRBV6-5
j_call: TRBJ1-1
d_call: .
cdr3_length: 17

cdr3_aa: CASSPGRRVETQYF
cdr3_nt: TGTGCCAGCAGTCCGGGACGGCGGGTGGAGACCCAGTACTTC
clone_size: few
v_call: TRBV28
j_call: TRBJ2-5
d_call: .
cdr3_length: 14